The T cell receptor beta chain described here comes from a study of T cells in Graves' hyperthyroidism and ophthalmopathy. This clonotype appeared many times. Researchers amplified the TCR beta CDR3 regions from RNA transcripts. The HTBI set primed first-round TCR CDR3 RT-PCR. Each CDR3 protein is one row after TCRdb ran MiXCR on the multiplex PCR reads. The repertoire holds under 450,000 distinct CDR3 sequences, with about 15% as singletons. Germline CDR1 reads PRHDT; CDR2 reads FYEKMQ (reference sequence). V was clipped by 5 bases and J by 6 bases; unmatched bases: 5. The CDR3 length is 15 residues. The source material was blood. The TCR originated in a woman aged 18-30 years with Graves' hyperthyroidism. V and J are TRBV13 and TRBJ2-7; 15 positions match TRBD2. CDR3 in amino acids: CASSGRTSGRGEQYF. CDR3 DNA sequence: TGTGCCAGCAGCGGTAGGACTAGCGGGAGGGGCGAGCAGTACTTC. The full variable domain, completed using reference TRBV13 and TRBJ2-7, is AAGVIQSPRHLIKEKRETATLKCYPIPRHDTVYWYQQGPGQDPQFLISFYEKMQSDKGSIPDRFSAQQFSDYHSELNMSSLELGDSALYFCASSGRTSGRGEQYFGPGTRLTVT.